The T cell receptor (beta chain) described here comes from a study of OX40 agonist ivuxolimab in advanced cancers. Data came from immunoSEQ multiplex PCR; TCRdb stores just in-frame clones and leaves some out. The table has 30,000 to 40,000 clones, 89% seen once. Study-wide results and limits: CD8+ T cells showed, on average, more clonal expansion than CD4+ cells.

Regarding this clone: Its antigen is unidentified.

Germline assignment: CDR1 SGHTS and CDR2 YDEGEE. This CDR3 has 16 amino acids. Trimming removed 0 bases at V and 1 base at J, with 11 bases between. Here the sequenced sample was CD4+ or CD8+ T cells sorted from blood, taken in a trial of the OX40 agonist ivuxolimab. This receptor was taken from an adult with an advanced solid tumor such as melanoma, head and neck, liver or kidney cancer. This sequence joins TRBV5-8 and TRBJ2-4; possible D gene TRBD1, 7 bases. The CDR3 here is CASSLVGGGAKNIQYF. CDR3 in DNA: TGTGCCAGCAGCTTGGTCGGAGGGGGCGCCAAAAACATTCAGTACTTC.